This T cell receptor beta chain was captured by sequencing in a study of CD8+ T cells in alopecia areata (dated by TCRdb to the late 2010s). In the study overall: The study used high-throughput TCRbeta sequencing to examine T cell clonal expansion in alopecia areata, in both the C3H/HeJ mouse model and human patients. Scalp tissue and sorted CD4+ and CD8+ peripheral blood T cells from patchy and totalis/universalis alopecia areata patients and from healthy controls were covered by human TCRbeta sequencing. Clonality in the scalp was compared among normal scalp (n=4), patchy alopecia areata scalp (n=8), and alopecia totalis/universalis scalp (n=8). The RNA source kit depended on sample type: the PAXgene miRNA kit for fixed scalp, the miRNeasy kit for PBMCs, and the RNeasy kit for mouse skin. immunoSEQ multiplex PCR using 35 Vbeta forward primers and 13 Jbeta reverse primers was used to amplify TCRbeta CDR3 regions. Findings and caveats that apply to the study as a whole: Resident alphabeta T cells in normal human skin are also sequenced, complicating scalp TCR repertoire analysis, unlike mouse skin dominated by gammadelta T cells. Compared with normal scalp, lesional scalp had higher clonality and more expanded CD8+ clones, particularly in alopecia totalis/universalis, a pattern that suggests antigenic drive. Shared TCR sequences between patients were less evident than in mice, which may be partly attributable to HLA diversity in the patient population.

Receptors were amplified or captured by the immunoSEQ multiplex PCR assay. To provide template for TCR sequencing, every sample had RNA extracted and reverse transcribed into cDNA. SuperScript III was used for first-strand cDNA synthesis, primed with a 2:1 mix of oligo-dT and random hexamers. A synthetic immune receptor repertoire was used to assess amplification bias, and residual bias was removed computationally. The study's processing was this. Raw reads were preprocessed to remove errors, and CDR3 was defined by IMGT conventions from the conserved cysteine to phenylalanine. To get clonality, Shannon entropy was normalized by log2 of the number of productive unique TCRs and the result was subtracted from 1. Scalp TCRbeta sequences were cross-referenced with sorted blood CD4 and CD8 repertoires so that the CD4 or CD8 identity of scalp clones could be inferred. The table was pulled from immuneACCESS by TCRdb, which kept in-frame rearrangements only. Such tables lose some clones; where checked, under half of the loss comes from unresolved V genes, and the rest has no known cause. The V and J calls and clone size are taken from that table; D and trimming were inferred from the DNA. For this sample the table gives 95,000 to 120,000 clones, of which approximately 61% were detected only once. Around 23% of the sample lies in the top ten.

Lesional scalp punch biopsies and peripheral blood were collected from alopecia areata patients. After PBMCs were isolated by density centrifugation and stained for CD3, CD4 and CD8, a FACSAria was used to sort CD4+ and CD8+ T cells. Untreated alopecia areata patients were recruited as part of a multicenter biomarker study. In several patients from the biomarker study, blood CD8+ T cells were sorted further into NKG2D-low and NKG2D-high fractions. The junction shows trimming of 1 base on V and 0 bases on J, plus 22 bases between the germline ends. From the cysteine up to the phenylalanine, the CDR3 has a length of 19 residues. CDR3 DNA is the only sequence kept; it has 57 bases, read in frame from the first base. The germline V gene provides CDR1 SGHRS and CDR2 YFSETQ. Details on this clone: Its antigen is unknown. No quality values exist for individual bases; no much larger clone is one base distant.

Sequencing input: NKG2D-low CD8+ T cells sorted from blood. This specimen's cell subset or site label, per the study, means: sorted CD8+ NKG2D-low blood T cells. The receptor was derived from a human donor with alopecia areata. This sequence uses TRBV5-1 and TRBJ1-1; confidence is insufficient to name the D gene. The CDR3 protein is CASSLRSPGAPIMNTEAFF. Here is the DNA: TGCGCCAGCAGCTTGCGATCCCCCGGCGCACCAATCATGAACACTGAAGCTTTCTTT.